This TCR beta chain was captured in a study of shared clonotypes between healthy human individuals. As for the study in general: Plates per donor: three CD4 naive, three CD4 memory, two CD8 naive, one CD8 memory.

Notes on the study in general: The study found lower generation probabilities in non-shared clonotypes than in those shared by all four donors.

V was pared by 6 bases and J by 1 base, with 12 bases between. The germline V gene has CDR1 SEHNR and CDR2 FQNEAQ (reference sequence). The CDR3 totals 14 residues. The naive CD8 population came from CD45RO-negative cells selected for CCR7, without terminally differentiated effector memory CD45RA+ cells. The study drew all its donors from Caucasian adults living in Nashville, Tennessee. Of note for this clone: The antigen is unknown.

DNA at 200 ng, 25,000 to 30,000 T cell genomes, went into sorted-subset replicate PCRs. Here immunoSEQ multiplex PCR was the method, and the copy in TCRdb shows in-frame clones only, minus some. Altogether some 2 million clones are present, about 94% being singletons, with the ten largest covering roughly 1%. The chain couples TRBV7-9 to TRBJ2-5, with D perhaps matching TRBD1 or TRBD2 (5 bases each). The TCR sequence derives from a man aged 18 to 30 in good health. Sequencing was done on a sample of naive CD8+ T cells sorted from blood. CDR3 nucleotide sequence: TGTGCCAGCAGAAGGGGAGCTTCCCAAGAGACCCAGTACTTC. It yields the protein CASRRGASQETQYF.